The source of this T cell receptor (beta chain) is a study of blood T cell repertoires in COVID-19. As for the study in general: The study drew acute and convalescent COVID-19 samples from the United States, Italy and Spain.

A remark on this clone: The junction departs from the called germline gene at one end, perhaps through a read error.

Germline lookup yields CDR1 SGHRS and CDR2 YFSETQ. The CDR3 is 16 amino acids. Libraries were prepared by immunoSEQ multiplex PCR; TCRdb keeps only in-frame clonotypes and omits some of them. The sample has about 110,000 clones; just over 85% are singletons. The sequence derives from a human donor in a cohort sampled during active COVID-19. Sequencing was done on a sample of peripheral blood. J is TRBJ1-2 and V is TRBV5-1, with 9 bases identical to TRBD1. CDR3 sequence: CASRFILRGQGYGYTF. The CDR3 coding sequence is TGCGCCAGCCGCTTCATCCTGCGGGGACAGGGATATGGCTACACCTTC.